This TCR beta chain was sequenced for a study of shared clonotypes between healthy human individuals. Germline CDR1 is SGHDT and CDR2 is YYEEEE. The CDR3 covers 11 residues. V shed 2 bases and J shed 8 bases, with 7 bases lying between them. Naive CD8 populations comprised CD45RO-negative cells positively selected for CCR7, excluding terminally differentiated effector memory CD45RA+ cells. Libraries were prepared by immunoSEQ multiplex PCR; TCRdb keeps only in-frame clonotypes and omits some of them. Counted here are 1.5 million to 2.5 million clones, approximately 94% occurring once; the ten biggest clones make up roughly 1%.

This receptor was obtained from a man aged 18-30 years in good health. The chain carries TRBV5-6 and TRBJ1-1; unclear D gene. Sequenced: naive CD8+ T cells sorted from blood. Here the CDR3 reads CASSLDGEAFF. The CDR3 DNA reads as TGTGCCAGCAGCTTAGACGGGGAAGCTTTCTTT.